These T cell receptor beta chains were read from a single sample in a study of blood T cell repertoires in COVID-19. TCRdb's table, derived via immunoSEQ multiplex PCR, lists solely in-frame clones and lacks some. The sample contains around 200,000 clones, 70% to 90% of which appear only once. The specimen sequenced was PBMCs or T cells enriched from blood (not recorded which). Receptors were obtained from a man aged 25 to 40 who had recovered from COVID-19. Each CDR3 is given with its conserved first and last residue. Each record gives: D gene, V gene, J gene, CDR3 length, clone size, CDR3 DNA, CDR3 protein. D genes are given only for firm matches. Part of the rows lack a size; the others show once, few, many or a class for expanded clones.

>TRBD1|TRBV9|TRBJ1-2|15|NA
TGTGCCAGCAGCGTAGGGGACAGGGGTTCCTATGGCTACACCTTC
CASSVGDRGSYGYTF
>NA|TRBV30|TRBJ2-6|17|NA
TGTGCCTGGAGTCGATGGAAGGGAGGCTCTGGGGCCAACGTCCTGACTTTC
CAWSRWKGGSGANVLTF
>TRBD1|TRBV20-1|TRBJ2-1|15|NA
TGCAGTGCTAGTCGGGGTGGACAGGACTACAATGAGCAGTTCTTC
CSASRGGQDYNEQFF
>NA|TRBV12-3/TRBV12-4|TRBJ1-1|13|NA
TGTGCCAGCAGTCCTACTTTAGTCGGTGAAGCTTTCTTT
CASSPTLVGEAFF
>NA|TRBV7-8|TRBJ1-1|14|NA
TGTGCCAGCAGCTTAGCGCGGGGCCGCACTGAAGCTTTCTTT
CASSLARGRTEAFF
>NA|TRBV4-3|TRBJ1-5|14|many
TGCGCCAGCAGCCTTGGTCAGGGGCAGCAGCCCCAGCATTTT
CASSLGQGQQPQHF
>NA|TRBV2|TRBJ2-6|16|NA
TGTGCCAGCAGTGGTGAGGTGAACTCTGGGGCCAACGTCCTGACTTTC
CASSGEVNSGANVLTF
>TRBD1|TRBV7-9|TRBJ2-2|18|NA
TGTGCCAGCAGCTTAAGCGTGACAGGGAAGATGTACACCGGGGAGCTGTTTTTT
CASSLSVTGKMYTGELFF
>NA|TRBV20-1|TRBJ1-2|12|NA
TGCAGTGCTAGTGGGGAGGCCTATGGCTACACCTTC
CSASGEAYGYTF
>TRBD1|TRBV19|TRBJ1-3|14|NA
TGTGCCAGTAGTCCGGGGACAGGGGGAAACACCATATATTTT
CASSPGTGGNTIYF
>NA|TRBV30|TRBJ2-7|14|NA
TGTGCCTGGAGTGTAAAATCCGGTATAGATAGGCAGTACTTC
CAWSVKSGIDRQYF
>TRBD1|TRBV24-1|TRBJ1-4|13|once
TGTGCCACCAGTGGTCAGGGGGATAAAAAACTGTTTTTT
CATSGQGDKKLFF
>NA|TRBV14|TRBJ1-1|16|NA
TGTGCCAGCAGCCAATCTGGGGCAGGGGCGTACACTGAAGCTTTCTTT
CASSQSGAGAYTEAFF
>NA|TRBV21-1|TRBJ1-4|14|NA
TGTGCCAGCACTCCGACAGGGACTAATGAAAAACTGTTTTTT
CASTPTGTNEKLFF
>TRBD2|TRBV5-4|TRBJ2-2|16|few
TGTGCCAGCAGCCAACGGACTAGCGGGGGATCCGGGGAGCTGTTTTTT
CASSQRTSGGSGELFF